This TCR beta chain was recorded in a study of T cell clones after liver transplantation. Turning to the study itself: HCV positivity affected three of eight recipients; the rest lacked autoimmune or viral indications.

About this clone itself: Its antigen is unidentified.

Alloreactive TCRbeta sequences came from sequencing proliferating CFSE-low cells in the MLR. The CDR3 has 14 residues. The ends were cut back, 5 bases at V and 1 base at J, with 11 bases in the middle. CDR1 is SGHTA, CDR2 FQGNSA, per germline. The data were produced by immunoSEQ multiplex PCR, yet TCRdb's version contains in-frame clones alone and is incomplete. The table records about 6,000 clones, approximately 29% of them present only once. This rearrangement joins TRBV7-2 to TRBJ1-1; possibly TRBD1 for D (5 bases). Sample: CD4+ T cells from cultured PBMCs. This receptor was obtained from a human patient who received a liver transplant. Some T cells may be provided by the graft donor. The CDR3 sequence: CASSPGQRNTEAFF. The CDR3 DNA is TGTGCCAGCAGCCCCGGACAAAGGAACACTGAAGCTTTCTTT.